These 27 T cell receptor beta chains share one sample of origin, sequenced in a study of T cell clonotyping in hematopoietic cell transplantation. The table came from immunoSEQ multiplex PCR; TCRdb's copy has only in-frame clones and leaves some out. The data show 11,000 or so clones, roughly 50% seen once. Input material: peripheral blood mononuclear cells. Receptors were obtained from a middle-aged man in good health. Some clones in this sample may be carry-over from other donors' samples.

This clone was detected a few times. V is TRBV30 and J is TRBJ2-7, with D possibly being TRBD1 (6 bases). The germline V gene encodes CDR1 GTSNPN and CDR2 SVGIG (reference sequence). The CDR3 has 11 residues. Trimming cost V 5 bases and J 6 bases, with 11 bases left between them. DNA for the CDR3: TGTGCCTGGGGGGCAGGGGTCGAGCAGTACTTC. Its protein is CAWGAGVEQYF.

This sequence joins TRBV15 and TRBJ1-6; no clear D gene. Germline V CDR1 and CDR2: LNHNV, YYDKDF (reference sequence). V was cut by 0 bases and J by 8 bases, with 5 bases left in between. The CDR3 loop spans 13 amino acids. The CDR3 loop reads CATSRDQDSPLHF. DNA of the CDR3: TGTGCCACCAGCAGAGATCAGGATTCACCCCTCCACTTT.

In DNA, the CDR3 is TGTGCCAGCAGCCATACACCGGGACCGGGATGGTCAGAGCAGTACTTC. Translating gives CASSHTPGPGWSEQYF. This chain uses TRBV7-2 with TRBJ2-7, with D perhaps given as TRBD1 or TRBD2 (5 bases each). Germline values: CDR1 SGHTA, CDR2 FQGNSA. This CDR3 has 16 residues. The V end lost 5 bases, the J end lost 7 bases, and 24 bases lay between the germline ends.

CDR3 residues: CAWNRGLDEQYF. For the CDR3, the DNA is TGTGCCTGGAACAGGGGGCTCGACGAGCAGTACTTC. J is TRBJ2-7 and V is TRBV30, with TRBD1 matching over 9 bases. CDR1 GTSNPN and CDR2 SVGIG come from the germline V gene (reference sequence). CDR3 length: 12 residues. Trimming took 4 bases from V and 5 from J; bases not matched to a gene: 3.

This clone showed up just a few times. V is TRBV9 and J is TRBJ2-7; 10 nucleotides align to TRBD1. The CDR3 sequence is 15 residues long. In germline, CDR1 is SGDLS, CDR2 YYNGEE. The junction had 4 bases not matched to a gene; V was cut back by 0 bases and J by 4 bases. The CDR3 bases are TGTGCCAGCAGCGTAGCGACAGGGGGCCTGTACGAGCAGTACTTC. Translation: CASSVATGGLYEQYF.

Points on this clone: One end of the junction varies from germline; a read error may be responsible. This chain links TRBV5-6 with TRBJ1-4; 7 positions match TRBD1. The CDR3 consists of 12 residues. Germline V gives CDR1 SGHDT, CDR2 YYEEEE. CDR3 in amino acids: CASSLGQLKLFF. The CDR3 coding sequence is TGTGCCAGCAGTTTGGGACAGTTAAAACTGTTTTTT.

J is TRBJ1-1 and V is TRBV4-3; D not certain. The V gene lost 0 bases and the J gene lost 8 bases, with 13 bases spanning the gap. Germline CDR1 reads LGHNA; CDR2 reads YSLEER. This CDR3 contains 14 residues. The CDR3 sequence is CASSQDLENREAFF. In DNA form, the CDR3 reads TGCGCCAGCAGCCAAGATTTGGAGAACCGAGAAGCTTTCTTT.

This chain uses TRBV7-2 with TRBJ2-7, with D possibly TRBD2 on 5 matching bases. The length of the CDR3 is 14 residues. The V end was cut by 1 base, the J end by 3 bases, with 10 bases between. CDR1 and CDR2 (germline): SGHTA, FQGNSA. CDR3 nucleotide sequence: TGTGCCAGCAGCTTAGAGCGGAGCGACTACGAGCAGTACTTC. This sequence encodes CASSLERSDYEQYF.

This chain joins TRBV9 and TRBJ2-7, with D perhaps given as TRBD1 or TRBD2 (5 bases each). Germline V lookup: CDR1 SGDLS, CDR2 YYNGEE. The CDR3 has 14 amino acids. V was shortened by 3 bases and J by 6 bases, with 16 bases between the two germline ends. CDR3 amino acids: CASSGTGLSGEQYF. The DNA of the CDR3 is TGTGCCAGCAGCGGCACAGGTCTGAGCGGCGAGCAGTACTTC. Supplemented by reference TRBV9 and TRBJ2-7, the full variable domain reads DSGVTQTPKHLITATGQRVTLRCSPRSGDLSVYWYQQSLDQGLQFLIQYYNGEERAKGNILERFSAQQFPDLHSELNLSSLELGDSALYFCASSGTGLSGEQYFGPGTRLTVT.

V gene TRBV29-1 combines with J gene TRBJ1-2, with no clear D. The germline gives CDR1 SQVTM, CDR2 ANQGSEA. This CDR3 is built from 13 residues. V lost 6 bases to trimming and J lost 2 bases, with 13 bases between them. The CDR3 sequence is CSVNSNQNYGYTF. The CDR3 DNA is TGCAGCGTCAACTCGAACCAGAACTATGGCTACACCTTC.

In this sample, this clone turned up a few times. The chain employs TRBV11-3 and TRBJ1-1; 8 nucleotides match TRBD1. The germline CDR1 and CDR2 sequences are SGHNT and YENEEA. The V and J ends lost 3 bases and 6 bases, in that order; junction bases with no gene match: 3. The CDR3 sequence is 13 residues long. The CDR3 sequence: CASSFTGGAEAFF. The DNA for the CDR3 is TGTGCCAGCAGCTTCACAGGGGGAGCTGAAGCTTTCTTT.

A few counts support this clone. Compared with germline, one end of the junction differs, possibly owing to a read error. The chain uses TRBV6-5 and TRBJ1-2, with a tentative D call TRBD1 (6 bases). Germline V gene sequence: CDR1 MNHEY, CDR2 SVGAGI. The CDR3 spans 12 residues. CDR3 DNA sequence: TGTACCAGCACAACAGGGATAAATGGCTACACCTTC. Protein product: CTSTTGINGYTF.

V usage is TRBV5-1 and J usage is TRBJ2-1; 8 bases fit TRBD2. The CDR3 contains 16 residues. The trim removed 5 bases at V and 6 bases at J, leaving 13 bases unmatched. Germline V CDR1 and CDR2: SGHRS, YFSETQ. CDR3 in amino acids: CASRRSGLEVVNEQFF. The CDR3 DNA is TGCGCCAGCAGACGATCGGGACTAGAGGTAGTCAATGAGCAGTTCTTC.

The chain joins TRBV28 to TRBJ1-5, with 10 nucleotides matching TRBD1. The CDR3 consists of 16 residues. V shed 5 bases and J 6 bases; nucleotides not matched to a gene: 10. Germline V lookup: CDR1 MDHEN, CDR2 SYDVKM. This CDR3 is CASSGRDRGKGQPQHF. The DNA of the CDR3 is TGTGCCAGCAGTGGCCGGGACAGGGGTAAGGGTCAGCCCCAGCATTTT.

The chain employs TRBV30 and TRBJ1-1, with 7 bases that match TRBD1. This CDR3 has 15 amino acids. Germline values: CDR1 GTSNPN, CDR2 SVGIG (reference sequence). J lost 4 bases, V lost 2 bases, and 10 bases had no gene match. The CDR3 region has the DNA TGTGCCTGGAGTTACCGAGGGGGCCGGGGCACTGAAGCTTTCTTT. Translation: CAWSYRGGRGTEAFF.

This clone was counted only a few times. The chain recombines TRBV6-5 with TRBJ2-7, with 7 bases that match TRBD2. Looked up from germline, CDR1 is MNHEY and CDR2 is SVGAGI. The CDR3 runs to 14 residues. V shed 2 bases and J 4 bases; nucleotides not matched to a gene: 5. The CDR3 DNA follows: TGTGCCAGCAGTTACAAGGGAGGGGAGTACGAGCAGTACTTC. It encodes CASSYKGGEYEQYF.

The chain is built from TRBV4-2 and TRBJ2-7; no reliable D call. The CDR3 is made up of 14 amino acids. Germline CDR1 reads LGHNA; CDR2 reads YNFKEQ. Between the trimmed V and J ends, which lost 0 bases and 1 base, there was a span of 7 bases. The CDR3 is CASSQDFNSYEQYF. CDR3 coding DNA: TGTGCCAGCAGCCAAGACTTCAATTCCTACGAGCAGTACTTC.

V gene TRBV4-1 combines with J gene TRBJ1-1, with D hard to call. The CDR3 runs to 13 residues. V gave up 5 bases and J gave up 5 bases, with 12 bases separating them. Germline V lookup: CDR1 MGHRA, CDR2 YSYEKL. In DNA, the CDR3 is TGCGCCAGCAGCTTACGGGAGAGAACTGAAGCTTTCTTT. Its protein product is CASSLRERTEAFF.

This clone was detected only a few times. Because the CDR3's place on the DNA is in doubt, the DNA is left out and the CDR3 is given as listed by TCRdb. This chain uses TRBV30 with TRBJ1-2. The germline CDR1 and CDR2 sequences are GTSNPN and SVGIG (reference sequence). 13 amino acids form the CDR3, both terminal residues included. This CDR3 is CAWAAGASRLSTF.

J is TRBJ1-2 and V is TRBV19; 8 bases are a match to TRBD1. The CDR3 covers 13 residues. V lost 10 bases, J lost 4 bases, and 8 bases stayed unmatched. The germline gives CDR1 LNHDA, CDR2 SQIVND (reference sequence). For the CDR3, the DNA is TGTGCCACCCAGGACAGGGTCGGCTATGGCTACACCTTC. It is translated as CATQDRVGYGYTF.

V and J are TRBV6-5 and TRBJ2-1; TRBD1 agrees at 11 bases. The CDR3 has 14 residues. V dropped 5 bases and J dropped 6; count of bases not matched to a gene: 3. Germline CDR1 is MNHEY and CDR2 is SVGAGI. CDR3: CASSPGTGGNEQFF. For the CDR3, the DNA is TGTGCCAGCAGTCCCGGGACAGGGGGCAATGAGCAGTTCTTC.

This clone was picked up a small number of times. The V gene is TRBV27, the J gene TRBJ1-1, with 7 bases that match TRBD1. With V trimmed by 7 bases and J by 4 bases, 6 bases remained unmatched. The CDR3 covers 13 residues. Per the germline V gene, CDR1 is MNHEY and CDR2 is SMNVEV (reference sequence). The CDR3 loop is CASNTQGFTEAFF. CDR3 in DNA: TGTGCCAGCAACACACAGGGGTTCACTGAAGCTTTCTTT.

The chain has TRBV29-1 and TRBJ2-1; possible D gene TRBD2, 6 bases. From germline, CDR1 is SQVTM and CDR2 ANQGSEA. This CDR3 spans 13 amino acids. Trimming took off 8 bases at V and 4 bases at J, with 15 bases between the two ends. Written as DNA, the CDR3 is TGCAGCCCATGGGGGGACGGATACAATGAGCAGTTCTTC. Amino acid sequence: CSPWGDGYNEQFF.

The V and J genes are TRBV25-1 and TRBJ2-3, with 9 bases lining up with TRBD2. Per germline, CDR1 MGHDK and CDR2 SYGVNS. The V gene end was trimmed by 2 bases and the J gene end by 2 bases; junction bases not matched to a gene: 5. The CDR3 covers 16 residues. The CDR3 nucleotides read TGTGCCAGCAGTGAAAGGGGCGGGAGGGTCACAGATACGCAGTATTTT. Translating it yields CASSERGGRVTDTQYF.

CDR3 region: CAWSVYRANEKLFF. The CDR3 DNA reads as TGTGCCTGGAGTGTTTACAGGGCTAATGAAAAACTGTTTTTT. This chain links TRBV30 with TRBJ1-4, with D perhaps TRBD1 (6 bases). Germline assignment: CDR1 GTSNPN and CDR2 SVGIG (reference sequence). The CDR3 extends over 14 amino acids. The germline V and J ends were trimmed by 0 bases and 3 bases, with 8 bases remaining between them.

This clone was observed a few times. This rearrangement joins TRBV30 to TRBJ1-2; 8 nucleotides agree with TRBD1. The V gene's germline CDR1 is GTSNPN and CDR2 SVGIG (reference sequence). The CDR3 is 15 residues long. The V gene end was trimmed by 2 bases and the J gene end by 4 bases; junction bases not matched to a gene: 9. The CDR3 DNA reads as TGTGCCTGGAGTCCCCACCAGACAGGGGCCTATGGCTACACCTTC. Residues: CAWSPHQTGAYGYTF.

The chain has TRBV9 and TRBJ1-1, with D perhaps TRBD1 (5 bases). This CDR3 spans 15 amino acids. Germline CDR1 and CDR2: SGDLS and YYNGEE. Deletions cut 3 bases from V and 4 bases from J, with 16 bases between. The CDR3 loop reads CASSGDLAPLTEAFF. CDR3 nucleotide sequence: TGTGCCAGCAGCGGGGACCTGGCCCCACTCACTGAAGCTTTCTTT.